The source of this TCR beta chain is a study of Graves' ophthalmopathy and Graves' hyperthyroidism. Regarding the study as a whole: Blood also harbored most expanded thyroid clonotypes above 0.001 frequency. Its predictions of ophthalmopathy progression gave the model over 70% sensitivity and 72% to 85% specificity.

Amplifying from RNA transcripts, the study obtained TCR beta CDR3 regions. HTBI-primed RT-PCR formed the first round, and a multiplex PCR formed the second. One entry per CDR3 protein results from TCRdb running MiXCR on the multiplex PCR reads. Among roughly 500,000 distinct CDR3 sequences, approximately 15% were seen once, and the ten largest hold about 10%. In its sample, this clonotype was seen many times. Its cognate antigen is unknown. V shed 5 bases and J shed 4 bases, with 14 bases lying between them. This CDR3 region has 14 residues. This sequence joins TRBV12-3 or TRBV12-4 and TRBJ1-2; the D gene is possibly TRBD1 (6 bases). The TCR comes from a woman aged 25 to 45 with Graves' ophthalmopathy. The sequenced sample was blood. The CDR3 here is CASSLRGEGYGYTF. The DNA for the CDR3 is TGTGCCAGCAGTCTAAGGGGGGAGGGCTATGGCTACACCTTC.